Below are 4 T cell receptor beta chains sequenced from a single sample in a study of T cells in Graves' hyperthyroidism and ophthalmopathy. Regions amplified from RNA transcripts were the TCR beta CDR3 regions. Using the HTBI primer set, a first-round RT-PCR was run on the TCR CDR3. TCRdb reprocessed the multiplex PCR reads via MiXCR and lists one record per CDR3 protein. The table has hundreds of thousands of distinct CDR3 sequences, less than 25% seen once. Sequencing was done on a sample of blood. The receptors were gathered from a man younger than 40 with Graves' ophthalmopathy.

This clonotype was detected many times. The chain is built from TRBV3-1 and TRBJ2-7; 10 nucleotides agree with TRBD2. CDR3 size: 16 residues. The J segment lost 4 bases and the V segment lost 0 bases, leaving 6 bases of the junction unmatched. Germline CDR1 reads LGHDT; CDR2 reads YNNKEL (reference sequence). The CDR3 loop reads CASSQEVTSGSYEQYF. The CDR3 nucleotides are TGTGCCAGCAGCCAAGAGGTGACTAGCGGGTCTTACGAGCAGTACTTC.

Many counts were recorded for this clonotype. The rearrangement links TRBV2 to TRBJ1-5; 9 nucleotides match TRBD1. With V trimmed by 3 bases and J by 3 bases, 12 bases remained unmatched. From germline, CDR1 is SNHLY and CDR2 FYNNEI. CDR3 length: 18 amino acids. This chain's CDR3 is CASSDSGTGIGINQPQHF. CDR3 nucleotide sequence: TGTGCCAGCAGTGATTCTGGGACAGGGATCGGTATCAATCAGCCCCAGCATTTT.

This clonotype was recorded a few times. The genes are TRBV4-3 and TRBJ2-3, with 10 nucleotides matching TRBD2. Germline trimming cut 2 bases from V and 3 bases from J; bases unmatched to any gene: 5. The CDR3 has 16 amino acids. Per germline, CDR1 LGHNA and CDR2 YSLEER. The CDR3 nucleotides read TGCGCCAGCAGCCAATTGAGCGGGAGGGGAACAGATACGCAGTATTTT. Translated: CASSQLSGRGTDTQYF.

This clonotype appeared a few times. The rearrangement links TRBV7-6 to TRBJ1-5; the D gene is possibly TRBD1 (5 bases). The CDR3 is 14 residues long. Trimming shortened V by 1 base and J by 4 bases, and 8 bases separated the two germline ends. Per germline, CDR1 SGHVS and CDR2 FNYEAQ. CDR3 in DNA: TGTGCCAGCAGCTTAGGAGAGGGGAATCAGCCCCAGCATTTT. This translates into CASSLGEGNQPQHF.